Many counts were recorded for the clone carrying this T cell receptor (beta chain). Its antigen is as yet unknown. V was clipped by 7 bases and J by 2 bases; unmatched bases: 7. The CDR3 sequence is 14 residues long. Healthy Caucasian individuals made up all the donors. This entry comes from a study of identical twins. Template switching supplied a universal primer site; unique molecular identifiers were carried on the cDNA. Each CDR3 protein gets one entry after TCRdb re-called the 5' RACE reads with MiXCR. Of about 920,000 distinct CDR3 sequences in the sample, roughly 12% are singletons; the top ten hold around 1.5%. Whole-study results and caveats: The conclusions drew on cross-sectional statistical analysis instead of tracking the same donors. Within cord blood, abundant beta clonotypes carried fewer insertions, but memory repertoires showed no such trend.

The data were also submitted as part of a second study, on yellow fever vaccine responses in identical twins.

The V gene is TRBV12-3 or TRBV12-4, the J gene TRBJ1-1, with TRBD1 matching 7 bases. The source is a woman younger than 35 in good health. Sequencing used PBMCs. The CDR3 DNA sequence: TGTGCCAGCATCCCGGGACAGATAAACACTGAAGCTTTCTTT. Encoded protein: CASIPGQINTEAFF.